This T cell receptor beta chain was recorded in a study of blood T cell repertoires in COVID-19. In the study overall: COVID-19 samples collected from the United States, Italy and Spain covered acute and convalescent phases. Sample material is recorded as cDNA or gDNA derived from T cells, B-cell-depleted T cells, or PBMCs.

CDR1 and CDR2 (germline): SGHRS, YFSETQ. This CDR3 has 21 amino acids. V dropped 4 bases and J dropped 0; count of bases not matched to a gene: 16. Under the authors' procedure: It was from reference gene primer amplification that nucleated cell counts were estimated. Sequenced by immunoSEQ multiplex PCR; TCRdb stores in-frame clones only, minus some. That table supplies the V and J calls and clone size; D and trimming were determined from the DNA. The sample holds roughly 230,000 clones, 83% seen once. This chain joins TRBV5-1 and TRBJ2-1, with 13 bases lining up with TRBD2. This TCR was recovered from a woman aged 45-60 years with acute or convalescent COVID-19. The sequenced sample consisted of peripheral blood. Here the CDR3 reads CASSQVPLGTSGVSSYNEQFF. DNA of the CDR3: TGCGCCAGCAGCCAAGTGCCCCTCGGGACTAGCGGGGTGAGCTCCTACAATGAGCAGTTCTTC.